This is a list of T cell receptor beta chains from one sample in a study of blood T cell repertoires in COVID-19. Clones were sequenced by immunoSEQ multiplex PCR, and TCRdb holds only the in-frame ones, with some missing. The sample has some 60,000 clones, more than 75% seen once; the top ten hold more than 1%. Sequences were obtained from peripheral blood. These receptors came from a man in his 70s with acute or convalescent COVID-19. Both conserved end residues are part of each CDR3. D genes are given only for firm matches. The size entry is marked missing in some rows and otherwise reads once, few, many or a size class.

j_gene,abundance,d_gene,v_gene,CDR3nt,CDR3aa
TRBJ2-5,NA,NA,TRBV6-5,TGTGCCAGCAGTTCAGTAGAGACCCAGTACTTC,CASSSVETQYF
TRBJ1-1,once,TRBD1,TRBV7-2,TGTGCCAGCAGCTCTGGGACAGGGATGAGAGCTTTCTTT,CASSSGTGMRAFF
TRBJ1-3,NA,TRBD1,TRBV11-3,TGTGCCAGCAGCCCCGGACAGGGGGCGGCTGGAAACACCATATATTTT,CASSPGQGAAGNTIYF
TRBJ1-5,NA,NA,TRBV11-2,TGTGCCAGCTCCGGGGGGGTCAATCAGCCCCAGCATTTT,CASSGGVNQPQHF
TRBJ2-2,NA,NA,TRBV9,TGTGCCAGCAGCGCGGTGGCGGGACGAGACACCGGGGAGCTGTTTTTT,CASSAVAGRDTGELFF
TRBJ2-7,NA,NA,TRBV6-5,TGTGCCAGCACGGGGGACTACGAGCAGTACTTC,CASTGDYEQYF
TRBJ1-6,NA,NA,TRBV7-8,TGTGCCAGCAGCTTAGACAGCTATAATTCACCCCTCCACTTT,CASSLDSYNSPLHF
TRBJ1-6,NA,NA,TRBV2,TGTGCCAGCAGTGTGGATGCCTCAGGGAGGAGCTCACCCCTCCACTTT,CASSVDASGRSSPLHF
TRBJ2-1,few,NA,TRBV18,TGTGCCAGCTCACCTCCGGGACAATTGGCCTACAATGAGCAGTTCTTC,CASSPPGQLAYNEQFF
TRBJ1-3,NA,TRBD1,TRBV2,TGTGCCAGCAGTGCGGGACAGGGCAGAAACACCATATATTTT,CASSAGQGRNTIYF
TRBJ2-3,NA,NA,TRBV5-1,TGCGCCAGCCGTACTAGCACAGATACGCAGTATTTT,CASRTSTDTQYF
TRBJ2-5,NA,TRBD2,TRBV7-2,TGTGCCAGCAGCCGGAACGGGGGGGCCCGGGAGACCCAGTACTTC,CASSRNGGARETQYF
TRBJ1-2,NA,NA,TRBV5-5,TGTGCCAGCAGCTTATCACAGGGAGTCTATGGCTACACCTTC,CASSLSQGVYGYTF
TRBJ1-4,once,NA,TRBV5-1,TGCGCCAGCAGCTTTTCAGGGACTGCAACTAATGAAAAACTGTTTTTT,CASSFSGTATNEKLFF
TRBJ1-2,NA,TRBD1,TRBV6-6,TGTGCCAGCAGTTCAAGAGACCCAAGGACAGGGGAAGGCTACACCTTC,CASSSRDPRTGEGYTF
TRBJ1-1,NA,NA,TRBV6-5,TGTGCCAGCAGAACCCCCGACAGTTACACTGAAGCTTTCTTT,CASRTPDSYTEAFF
TRBJ1-3,NA,NA,TRBV29-1,TGCAGCGCGAGATCCGGGAGCTCTGGAAACACCATATATTTT,CSARSGSSGNTIYF
TRBJ2-6,NA,TRBD1,TRBV6-2/TRBV6-3,TGTGCCAGCAGTTACAACCAGGGGGCCGGGGCCAACGTCCTGACTTTC,CASSYNQGAGANVLTF
TRBJ2-7,NA,NA,TRBV14,TGTGCCAGCAGCCCCCGAGCCGACTTCGGGGAGCAGTACTTC,CASSPRADFGEQYF
TRBJ1-3,NA,NA,TRBV19,TGTGCCAGCGGTGGAAACACCATATATTTT,CASGGNTIYF
TRBJ2-1,few,NA,TRBV5-1,TGCGCCAGCAGGGAGGGAGAAGGTGAGCAGTTCTTC,CASREGEGEQFF
TRBJ2-3,NA,TRBD2,TRBV3-1/TRBV3-2,TGTGCCAGCAGCCAAGGTTCCCTAGCGGGAGGGTTCACAGATACGCAGTATTTT,CASSQGSLAGGFTDTQYF
TRBJ2-7,NA,TRBD1,TRBV6-2/TRBV6-3,TGTGCCAGCAGTGACAGGGGCGTCGACGAGCAGTACTTC,CASSDRGVDEQYF
TRBJ2-5,once,TRBD1,TRBV9,TGTGCCAGCAGTCCAACAGGGGGCGCGGAGACCCAGTACTTC,CASSPTGGAETQYF
TRBJ2-7,NA,NA,TRBV7-3,TGTGCCAGCAGCTTATTTGGCGGCGAGCAGTACTTC,CASSLFGGEQYF
TRBJ2-1,NA,TRBD1,TRBV28,TGTGCCATCCCCGAAACGACAGGGCCCGGGCATGAGCAGTTCTTC,CAIPETTGPGHEQFF
TRBJ2-2,NA,TRBD1,TRBV6-5,TGTGCCAGCAGTATCTTACAGGGGAGCACCGGGGAGCTGTTTTTT,CASSILQGSTGELFF
TRBJ2-5,few,NA,TRBV5-4,TGTGCCAGCAGCTTGGCCCCACTAGAGACCCAGTACTTC,CASSLAPLETQYF
TRBJ1-1,NA,NA,TRBV5-5,TGTGCCAGCAGCCCCTCTCGGGTTGAGAACACTGAAGCTTTCTTT,CASSPSRVENTEAFF
TRBJ1-4,NA,NA,TRBV15,TGTGCCACCAGCCCTGAATGGAGAACTAATGAAAAACTGTTTTTT,CATSPEWRTNEKLFF
TRBJ2-7,NA,NA,TRBV10-3,TGTGCCATCACCGCGCGCGTCTCCTACGAGCAGTACTTC,CAITARVSYEQYF
TRBJ1-1,NA,NA,TRBV6-5,TGTGCCAGCACCGCCGGGACTCTAAACACTGAAGCTTTCTTT,CASTAGTLNTEAFF
TRBJ2-3,NA,TRBD2,TRBV5-1,TGCGCCAGCAGCGGGACCGGGACTAGCGGGTTGGAGTATTTT,CASSGTGTSGLEYF
TRBJ2-7,NA,TRBD1,TRBV12-3/TRBV12-4,TGTGCCAGCGTCCGACAGGGGAACTACGAGCAGTACTTC,CASVRQGNYEQYF
TRBJ2-5,once,TRBD2,TRBV30,TGTGCCTGGAGTGGACTAGCGCGGGAGACCCAGTACTTC,CAWSGLARETQYF
TRBJ1-3,NA,NA,TRBV12-3/TRBV12-4,TGTGCCATCCGGAGGGACTCTGGAAACACCATATATTTT,CAIRRDSGNTIYF
TRBJ2-3,NA,NA,TRBV15,TGTGCCACTACGAGTGCTCCCAGCACAGATACGCAGTATTTT,CATTSAPSTDTQYF
TRBJ1-2,few,NA,TRBV21-1,TGTGCCAGCAGCACCCGGACAGGGTTTGCCTATGGCTACACCTTC,CASSTRTGFAYGYTF
TRBJ1-2,NA,NA,TRBV11-2,TGTGCCAGCAGCCATAGACTTGAGGGCTACACCTTC,CASSHRLEGYTF
TRBJ2-1,few,NA,TRBV5-1,TGCGCCAGCAGCTTTGGAGGATTCTCCTACAATGAGCAGTTCTTC,CASSFGGFSYNEQFF
TRBJ2-7,medium-sized,TRBD1,TRBV20-1,TGCAGTCCGAGGGGGCCTGAGCAGTACTTC,CSPRGPEQYF
TRBJ1-1,NA,NA,TRBV6-6,TGTGCCAGCAGTTCCCAGGAGGGCAGGAACACTGAAGCTTTCTTT,CASSSQEGRNTEAFF
TRBJ2-1,NA,TRBD1,TRBV3-1/TRBV3-2,TGTGCCAGCAGCCATCTCCGGTCGGGACAGGGAAGATTCTTC,CASSHLRSGQGRFF
TRBJ1-2,NA,NA,TRBV3-1/TRBV3-2,TGTGCCAGCCGCAGTTCTAACTATGGCTACACCTTC,CASRSSNYGYTF
TRBJ1-3,few,NA,TRBV3-1/TRBV3-2,TGTGCCAGCAGCCAAGATCTCACCGGGACAAGGAGTTTT,CASSQDLTGTRSF
TRBJ2-1,NA,NA,TRBV18,TGTGCCAGCTCCCCCCCGGCCGGAGGTGGAAATGAGCAGTTCTTC,CASSPPAGGGNEQFF
TRBJ1-5,few,NA,TRBV7-9,TGTGCCACCCGGGGGGCTCCTGGATCGTCCCAGCATTTT,CATRGAPGSSQHF
TRBJ2-2,NA,TRBD2,TRBV5-4,TGTGCCAGCAGCTTGAGACTAGCGGACACCGGGGAGCTGTTTTTT,CASSLRLADTGELFF
TRBJ1-1,NA,TRBD1,TRBV5-6,TGTGCCAGCAGCTGGGGACAGATGAACACTGAAGCTTTCTTT,CASSWGQMNTEAFF
TRBJ1-1,NA,TRBD1,TRBV6-6,TGTGCCAGCAGAAACCCGGGACAGGGGGAAGCTTTCTTT,CASRNPGQGEAFF
TRBJ2-3,NA,TRBD2,TRBV14,TGTGCCAGCAGCTCCCGAGTAGCGGGAGGCAGCACAGATACGCAGTATTTT,CASSSRVAGGSTDTQYF
TRBJ1-5,few,TRBD1,TRBV2,TGTGCCAGCAGTGAGAACACAGGGGTTCGCAATCAGCCCCAGCATTTT,CASSENTGVRNQPQHF
TRBJ1-4,NA,NA,TRBV11-1,TGTGCCAGCAGCTTTACAGGGAATGAAAAACTGTTTTTT,CASSFTGNEKLFF
TRBJ1-2,NA,TRBD1,TRBV18,TGTGCCAGCTCACCAGGGACAGATTATGGCTACACCTTC,CASSPGTDYGYTF
TRBJ2-3,NA,NA,TRBV28,TGTGCCAGCAGCAGTGGACAGACAGATACGCAGTATTTT,CASSSGQTDTQYF
TRBJ2-3,NA,TRBD2,TRBV2,TGTGCCAGCAGTGAAGATGGGAGGGGTACGCAGTATTTT,CASSEDGRGTQYF
TRBJ1-1,NA,NA,TRBV12-3/TRBV12-4,TGTGCCAGCAGTTTGACTACTGAAGCTTTCTTT,CASSLTTEAFF
TRBJ2-5,NA,TRBD1,TRBV20-1,TGCAGTGCTAAGGGGGCAGAGACCCAGTACTTC,CSAKGAETQYF
TRBJ2-1,few,NA,TRBV7-8,TGTGCCAGCAGCTTAGGCGGGGCCTCCTACAATGAGCAGTTCTTC,CASSLGGASYNEQFF
TRBJ1-2,NA,NA,TRBV5-1,TGCGCCAGCAGCGCACAGGTGGATGGCTACACCTTC,CASSAQVDGYTF